Listed below are T cell receptor beta chains from one sample, sequenced in a study of blood T cell repertoires in COVID-19. Sequenced by immunoSEQ multiplex PCR; TCRdb stores in-frame clones only, minus some. Here the sample spans around 91,000 clones, approximately 85% being singletons. Sequenced material: peripheral blood. Receptors were obtained from a woman of 80 years or more with active or convalescent COVID-19. Both conserved end residues are part of each CDR3. A D gene is named only where the DNA matches it firmly. Rows give clone size only sometimes, using once, few, many, or a class for an expanded clone.

TRBD1	16	TRBV24-1	TRBJ1-2	-	CATSGGLGQGANGYTF	TGTGCCACCAGTGGCGGTCTAGGGCAGGGGGCAAATGGCTACACCTTC
TRBD1	14	TRBV28	TRBJ1-5	-	CASRTGQGEGPQHF	TGTGCCAGCAGAACGGGACAGGGAGAAGGCCCCCAGCATTTT
-	14	TRBV19	TRBJ1-5	-	CASSRPLSNQPQHF	TGTGCCAGTAGCAGGCCCCTTAGCAATCAGCCCCAGCATTTT
-	15	TRBV6-2/TRBV6-3	TRBJ2-6	-	CASSSGEFGANVLTF	TGTGCCAGCAGTTCCGGGGAGTTTGGGGCCAACGTCCTGACTTTC
-	15	TRBV9	TRBJ2-1	once	CASSVSGSGNNEQFF	TGTGCCAGCAGCGTCTCTGGTAGCGGTAACAATGAGCAGTTCTTC
-	13	TRBV27	TRBJ1-1	-	CASSSEPSRKAFF	TGTGCCAGCAGTTCCGAACCTAGCCGGAAAGCTTTCTTT
-	12	TRBV19	TRBJ1-2	few	CASSISVYGYTF	TGTGCCAGTAGTATATCGGTCTATGGCTACACCTTC
TRBD2	15	TRBV4-1	TRBJ2-1	-	CASSHRTSGNNEQFF	TGCGCCAGCAGCCACCGGACTAGCGGGAACAATGAGCAGTTCTTC
TRBD2	16	TRBV4-2	TRBJ2-7	-	CASSPLWTSGRDEQYF	TGTGCCAGCAGCCCCCTCTGGACTAGCGGGAGGGACGAGCAGTACTTC
TRBD1	13	TRBV6-5	TRBJ1-2	-	CASRDRDNYGYTF	TGTGCCAGCAGGGACAGGGATAACTATGGCTACACCTTC
TRBD1	15	TRBV19	TRBJ2-2	-	CASSQGGEYTGELFF	TGTGCCAGTAGCCAAGGGGGCGAGTATACCGGGGAGCTGTTTTTT
-	14	TRBV6-5	TRBJ1-2	-	CASSLQDANYGYTF	TGTGCCAGCAGTTTACAGGATGCTAACTATGGCTACACCTTC
TRBD1	14	TRBV27	TRBJ2-7	-	CASRQGGQGVEQYF	TGTGCCAGCCGCCAGGGGGGACAGGGCGTCGAGCAGTACTTC
-	13	TRBV6-5	TRBJ1-2	-	CASRGGVHYGYTF	TGTGCCAGCAGGGGAGGTGTGCACTATGGCTACACCTTC
-	15	TRBV19	TRBJ1-1	-	CASNPGYTGLIEAFF	TGTGCCAGTAATCCCGGCTACACAGGGTTGATTGAAGCTTTCTTT
-	16	TRBV7-2	TRBJ2-3	-	CASSFRSDSHTDTQYF	TGTGCCAGCAGCTTCCGATCGGACAGCCACACAGATACGCAGTATTTT
TRBD1	16	TRBV5-4	TRBJ1-2	-	CASSAPPGQGKYGYTF	TGTGCCAGCAGCGCTCCTCCGGGACAGGGAAAGTACGGCTACACCTTC
TRBD1	14	TRBV19	TRBJ1-1	-	CASSIRQGITEAFF	TGTGCCAGTAGTATCCGACAGGGGATCACTGAAGCTTTCTTT
TRBD1	13	TRBV27	TRBJ2-5	few	CASRGLTGETQYF	TGTGCCAGCCGGGGCCTGACAGGGGAGACCCAGTACTTC
-	15	TRBV7-2	TRBJ2-3	-	CASSLEAASWDTQYF	TGTGCCAGCAGCTTAGAGGCGGCTAGTTGGGATACGCAGTATTTT
-	14	TRBV5-6	TRBJ2-7	once	CASSLLGAWDEQYF	TGTGCCAGCAGCCTCCTAGGGGCATGGGACGAGCAGTACTTC
TRBD1	15	TRBV6-1	TRBJ2-7	-	CASNLSGQNPYEQYF	TGTGCCAGCAACCTTTCGGGACAGAACCCCTACGAGCAGTACTTC
-	12	TRBV6-2/TRBV6-3	TRBJ2-3	-	CASSYWGQAQYF	TGTGCCAGCAGTTACTGGGGCCAGGCGCAGTATTTT
TRBD2	12	TRBV29-1	TRBJ2-1	-	CSVGPSGTTEFF	TGCAGCGTTGGACCCTCCGGGACTACCGAGTTCTTC
TRBD2	16	TRBV25-1	TRBJ2-1	-	CASSPNSGSRYNEQFF	TGTGCCAGCAGTCCAAATAGCGGGAGTCGCTACAATGAGCAGTTCTTC
TRBD1	15	TRBV29-1	TRBJ2-4	-	CSVVRTGGPKNIQYF	TGCAGCGTTGTAAGGACAGGGGGCCCCAAAAACATTCAGTACTTC
-	14	TRBV6-5	TRBJ2-3	once	CASSPEGATDTQYF	TGTGCCAGCAGTCCGGAGGGAGCCACAGATACGCAGTATTTT
-	15	TRBV5-4	TRBJ2-7	-	CASSIPQGGYAEQYF	TGTGCCAGCAGCATCCCGCAGGGGGGATACGCCGAGCAGTACTTC
TRBD1	14	TRBV28	TRBJ2-7	-	CASRVGTGSYEQYF	TGTGCCAGCAGGGTCGGGACAGGGTCTTACGAGCAGTACTTC
-	14	TRBV2	TRBJ1-2	-	CASSEDSRDYGYTF	TGTGCCAGCAGTGAAGACAGCCGCGACTATGGCTACACCTTC
-	14	TRBV7-7	TRBJ2-2	-	CASRAGQNTGELFF	TGTGCCAGCAGAGCCGGACAGAACACCGGGGAGCTGTTTTTT
-	14	TRBV18	TRBJ2-7	-	CASSPVGGSYEQYF	TGTGCCAGCTCACCAGTAGGCGGTTCCTACGAGCAGTACTTC
TRBD2	14	TRBV28	TRBJ2-3	once	CASSFSGRTDTQYF	TGTGCCAGCAGTTTTAGCGGGAGGACAGATACGCAGTATTTT
-	14	TRBV11-2	TRBJ2-7	-	CASSLTGINYEQYF	TGTGCCAGCAGCTTAACGGGAATAAACTACGAGCAGTACTTC
-	17	TRBV7-6	TRBJ2-7	-	CASSPERGQGIPYEQYF	TGTGCCAGCAGCCCAGAGAGGGGACAAGGGATACCCTACGAGCAGTACTTC
TRBD2	14	TRBV9	TRBJ2-1	-	CASSAGLAGHEQFF	TGTGCCAGCAGCGCGGGACTAGCGGGACACGAGCAGTTCTTC
-	15	TRBV7-9	TRBJ2-2	few	CASSIGRGLTGELFF	TGTGCCAGCAGCATCGGACGGGGACTCACCGGGGAGCTGTTTTTT
-	17	TRBV21-1	TRBJ2-2	-	CASSKRHPLRNTGELFF	TGTGCCAGCAGCAAACGTCATCCTCTAAGAAACACCGGGGAGCTGTTTTTT
-	14	TRBV13	TRBJ1-1	-	CASSLGQVNTEAFF	TGTGCCAGCAGCTTAGGGCAGGTGAACACTGAAGCTTTCTTT
-	14	TRBV5-1	TRBJ1-4	-	CASSAGSGDEKLFF	TGCGCCAGCAGCGCCGGGAGCGGCGATGAAAAACTGTTTTTT
-	14	TRBV28	TRBJ1-1	-	CASSPLPRQGLSFF	TGTGCCAGCAGCCCGCTCCCGAGGCAGGGGTTGTCTTTCTTT
-	13	TRBV7-2	TRBJ2-3	-	CASSPPGTDTQYF	TGTGCCAGCAGCCCCCCGGGCACAGATACGCAGTATTTT
-	17	TRBV15	TRBJ2-2	few	CATSRDQGGPGGGELFF	TGTGCCACCAGCAGAGATCAGGGCGGGCCCGGGGGCGGGGAGCTGTTTTTT
-	12	TRBV2	TRBJ2-7	-	CASRVEPREQYF	TGTGCCAGCAGGGTGGAGCCCCGAGAGCAGTACTTC
-	13	TRBV6-6	TRBJ2-2	few	CASSSSNTGELFF	TGTGCCAGCAGTTCGTCTAACACCGGGGAGCTGTTTTTT
TRBD1	14	TRBV6-5	TRBJ1-6	-	CASSYDRENSPLHF	TGTGCCAGCAGTTACGACAGGGAGAATTCACCCCTCCACTTT
TRBD1	11	TRBV6-5	TRBJ2-3	-	CAVGGRDTQYF	TGTGCTGTAGGGGGCCGAGATACGCAGTATTTT
-	12	TRBV20-1	TRBJ2-3	-	CSASIAIDTQYF	TGCAGTGCTAGTATAGCGATAGATACGCAGTATTTT
-	17	TRBV9	TRBJ2-3	once	CASSVATPAGGTDTQYF	TGTGCCAGCAGCGTAGCTACCCCAGCGGGTGGCACAGATACGCAGTATTTT
-	13	TRBV27	TRBJ1-1	-	CASSFSVTTEAFF	TGTGCCAGCAGTTTCTCCGTGACTACTGAAGCTTTCTTT